A single sample gave rise to the 15 T cell receptor beta chains below, sequenced in a study of human T cells and chemical hapten exposure. TCRdb re-called the RACE reads with MiXCR, one entry per CDR3 protein. The data contain 380,000 or so distinct CDR3 sequences, about 5% of them seen just once; the ten biggest clones take up 7% to 10%. Specified time point: pre-sensitization, week 0. Treatment noted: therapeutic diphenylcyclopropenone sensitization with weekly scalp DPC. Specimen: whole blood, collected in connection with sensitization to the hapten diphenylcyclopropenone (DPC). The source of these receptors is a young woman with alopecia areata. Some clones in this sample may be carry-over from other donors' samples.

The sample holds a few counts of this clonotype. The V call is TRBV3-1, the J call TRBJ2-2; 10 positions match TRBD2. The V segment lost 6 bases and the J segment 3 bases; nucleotides outside the gene matches: 4. In germline, CDR1 is LGHDT, CDR2 YNNKEL (reference sequence). This CDR3 comprises 15 residues. CDR3: CASSLAGGDTGELFF. The DNA for the CDR3 is TGTGCCAGCAGTTTAGCGGGGGGCGACACCGGGGAGCTGTTTTTT. Full variable domain (rest looked up from reference TRBV3-1 and TRBJ2-2): DTAVSQTPKYLVTQMGNDKSIKCEQNLGHDTMYWYKQDSKKFLKIMFSYNNKELIINETVPNRFSPKSPDKAHLNLHINSLELGDSAVYFCASSLAGGDTGELFFGEGSRLTVL.

This chain joins TRBV5-4 and TRBJ1-2, with D unresolved. V was trimmed by 3 bases and J by 2 bases, leaving 2 bases between them. The CDR3 sequence is 11 residues long. The germline V gene encodes CDR1 SGHNT and CDR2 YYREEE (reference sequence). CDR3 sequence reads: CASSYNYGYTF. The CDR3 bases are TGTGCCAGCAGCTACAACTATGGCTACACCTTC.

This CDR3 is CASSYFTFANGELFF. CDR3 nucleotides: TGTGCCAGCAGTTACTTCACATTTGCGAACGGGGAGCTGTTTTTT. This chain connects TRBV6-5 to TRBJ2-2; no clear D gene. This CDR3 contains 15 residues. Per germline, CDR1 MNHEY and CDR2 SVGAGI. V lost 1 base, J lost 7 bases, and 13 bases lay in between.

Only a few counts were recorded for this clonotype. The chain joins TRBV5-1 to TRBJ2-7; possible D gene TRBD1, 5 bases. Germline V gene lookup returns CDR1 SGHRS and CDR2 YFSETQ. This CDR3 comprises 13 residues. Trimming pared 4 bases from V and 3 bases from J, leaving 11 bases between. The CDR3 is CASSVSRDYEQYF. The DNA of the CDR3 is TGCGCCAGCAGCGTGTCCAGGGACTACGAGCAGTACTTC.

This clonotype has a count of ten or more. The rearrangement uses TRBV5-1 and TRBJ1-2, with D tentatively TRBD1 (6 bases). V was cut by 2 bases and J by 0 bases, with 17 bases left in between. The CDR3 consists of 17 residues. Germline CDR1 is SGHRS and CDR2 is YFSETQ. CDR3 in DNA: TGCGCCAGCAGCTTAGACAGGATCGACCTAGCTAACTATGGCTACACCTTC. Translation gives CASSLDRIDLANYGYTF.

This chain links TRBV11-3 with TRBJ2-7; D may be TRBD1 or TRBD2 (5 bases each). Germline V CDR1 and CDR2: SGHNT, YENEEA. This CDR3 has 13 amino acids. Trimming stripped 5 bases from V and 5 bases from J, with 13 bases between. The CDR3 DNA follows: TGTGCCAGCAGCCTATCAGGGACGAACGAGCAGTACTTC. As protein: CASSLSGTNEQYF.

In its sample, this clonotype was seen a few times. Written as DNA, the CDR3 is TGTGCCAGCAGCCAGGGACTAGCGGGGGCGGGCACAGATACGCAGTATTTT. Protein product: CASSQGLAGAGTDTQYF. The chain employs TRBV4-2 and TRBJ2-3; 14 bases are a match to TRBD2. Trimming cost V 3 bases and J 1 base; bases outside gene matches: 3. Germline V gene lookup returns CDR1 LGHNA and CDR2 YNFKEQ. The CDR3 runs 17 residues.

This clonotype was seen at least ten times. The chain combines TRBV13 with TRBJ2-7; 7 bases match TRBD1. J gave up 3 bases and V 5 bases, and 7 bases lay outside the gene matches. This CDR3 is 14 amino acids long. In germline, CDR1 is PRHDT, CDR2 FYEKMQ (reference sequence). In DNA form, the CDR3 reads TGTGCCAGCAGCCTACTGGACAGGAACTACGAGCAGTACTTC. Amino acids: CASSLLDRNYEQYF.

This clonotype was observed at least ten times. This chain uses TRBV12-3 or TRBV12-4 with TRBJ1-2, with D perhaps TRBD1 (6 bases). The V end lost 6 bases, the J end lost 0 bases, and 14 bases lay between the germline ends. The CDR3 totals 15 residues. CDR3 sequence: CASRPGGGANYGYTF. The DNA of the CDR3 is TGTGCCAGCAGACCGGGGGGGGGCGCTAACTATGGCTACACCTTC.

This clonotype was seen at least ten times. A junction end diverges from the germline sequence, so it may reflect a read error. V gene TRBV7-2 combines with J gene TRBJ2-4, with D perhaps TRBD2 (6 bases). This CDR3 has 15 amino acids. Germline CDR1 and CDR2: SGHTA and FQGNSA. DNA for the CDR3: TGTGCCAGCAGTTTAGACGGGGGTAGTAGGAACATTCAGTACTTC. Its protein product is CASSLDGGSRNIQYF.

This clonotype was observed a handful of times. The chain combines TRBV25-1 with TRBJ2-2; D unclear. Trimming removed 3 bases at V and 2 bases at J, with 7 bases between. The CDR3 is made up of 14 amino acids. In germline, CDR1 is MGHDK, CDR2 SYGVNS. CDR3 sequence reads: CASSDSVNTGELFF. The CDR3 DNA is TGTGCCAGCAGTGATTCAGTCAACACCGGGGAGCTGTTTTTT.

This clonotype was detected many times. The chain has TRBV29-1 and TRBJ1-1, with TRBD1 identical over 8 bases. The CDR3 has 14 residues. The V and J ends lost 4 bases and 4 bases, in that order; junction bases with no gene match: 8. The germline V gene has CDR1 SQVTM and CDR2 ANQGSEA. CDR3 nucleotides: TGCAGCGTTGTGTTGCAGGGGGCTGGCACTGAAGCTTTCTTT. The encoded protein is CSVVLQGAGTEAFF. Full variable domain (outside the CDR3, taken from reference TRBV29-1 and TRBJ1-1): SAVISQKPSRDICQRGTSLTIQCQVDSQVTMMFWYRQQPGQSLTLIATANQGSEATYESGFVIDKFPISRPNLTFSTLTVSNMSPEDSSIYLCSVVLQGAGTEAFFGQGTRLTVV.

This clonotype was picked up many times. CDR3 sequence reads: CASSQEHFSGNTIYF. As DNA, the CDR3 is TGTGCCAGCAGCCAAGAGCACTTCTCTGGAAACACCATATATTTT. The chain recombines TRBV3-1 with TRBJ1-3; D ambiguous. In germline, CDR1 is LGHDT, CDR2 YNNKEL (reference sequence). V dropped 0 bases and J dropped 0 bases, with 6 bases sitting between them. The length of the CDR3 is 15 residues.

The sample holds a few counts of this clonotype. The J gene is TRBJ1-2, the V gene TRBV24-1; maybe TRBD1 (5 bases). CDR1 KGHDR and CDR2 SFDVKD come from the germline V gene. Trimming removed 4 bases from V and 6 bases from J, with 8 bases in between. The CDR3 length is 12 residues. DNA of the CDR3: TGTGCCACCAGTGAGTCAGGGCATGGCTACACCTTC. Translated: CATSESGHGYTF.

This clonotype was detected a few times. The chain uses TRBV5-4 and TRBJ2-2, with D perhaps matching TRBD2 (5 bases). Trimming pared 4 bases from V and 3 bases from J, leaving 13 bases between. The CDR3 has 15 amino acids. Germline CDR1 reads SGHNT; CDR2 reads YYREEE (reference sequence). Written as DNA, the CDR3 is TGTGCCAGCAGCCGACGAGGGATGTACACCGGGGAGCTGTTTTTT. Translation: CASSRRGMYTGELFF.